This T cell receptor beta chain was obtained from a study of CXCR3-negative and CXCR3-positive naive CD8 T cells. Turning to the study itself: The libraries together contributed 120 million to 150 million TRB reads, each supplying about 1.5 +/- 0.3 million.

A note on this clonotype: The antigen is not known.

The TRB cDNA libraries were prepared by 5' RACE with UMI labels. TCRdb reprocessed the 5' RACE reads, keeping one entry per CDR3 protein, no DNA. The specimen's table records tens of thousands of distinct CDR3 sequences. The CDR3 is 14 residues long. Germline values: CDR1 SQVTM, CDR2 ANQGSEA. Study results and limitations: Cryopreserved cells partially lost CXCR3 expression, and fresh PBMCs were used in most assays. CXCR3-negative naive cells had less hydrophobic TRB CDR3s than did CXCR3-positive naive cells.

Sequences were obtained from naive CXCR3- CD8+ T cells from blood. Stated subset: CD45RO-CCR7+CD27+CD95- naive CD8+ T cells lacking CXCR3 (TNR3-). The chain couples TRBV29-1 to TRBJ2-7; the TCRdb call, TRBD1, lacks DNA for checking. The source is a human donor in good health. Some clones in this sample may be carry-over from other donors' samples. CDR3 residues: CSVVGARGTYEQYF.